Listed here are 14 T cell receptor beta chains from one sample, sequenced in a study of cytomegalovirus exposure and HLA in healthy donors. Primers for the PCR totalled 60 Vbeta and 13 Jbeta. Measured with immunoSEQ multiplex PCR; TCRdb has only the in-frame clones, and not every one. The repertoire has roughly 150,000 clones, roughly four fifths of them found once; the top ten carry 0.9% to 1.1%. Sample: PBMCs. The receptors shown here come from a woman between 35 and 50 years old in good health and CMV-seronegative.

In its sample, this clone was seen once. The V and J genes are TRBV29-1 and TRBJ1-3; D possibly corresponds to TRBD1 (5 bases). V was pared by 4 bases and J by 3 bases, with 7 bases between. This CDR3 is built from 12 residues. Germline CDR1 is SQVTM and CDR2 is ANQGSEA. CDR3 loop: CSVVGDGNTIYF. The CDR3 nucleotides are TGCAGCGTTGTAGGGGATGGAAACACCATATATTTT.

The genes are TRBV5-4 and TRBJ2-1; 9 bases map to TRBD2. J lost 8 bases, V lost 4 bases, and 10 bases had no gene match. Germline assignment: CDR1 SGHNT and CDR2 YYREEE (reference sequence). The CDR3 is made up of 15 amino acids. The CDR3, as DNA: TGTGCCAGCAGCCCTGAAGCGGGAGGCGAGGATGAGCAGTTCTTC. It codes for CASSPEAGGEDEQFF.

The chain is built from TRBV19 and TRBJ1-2; D unclear. V lost 7 bases, J lost 6 bases, and 21 bases lay in between. CDR3 size: 15 residues. Germline assignment: CDR1 LNHDA and CDR2 SQIVND (reference sequence). CDR3 coding DNA: TGTGCCAGTATTTCGGGGTCCTCAGGAAGCAATGGCTACACCTTC. Amino acids: CASISGSSGSNGYTF. The entire variable domain, with the rest obtained from reference TRBV19 and TRBJ1-2, is as follows: DGGITQSPKYLFRKEGQNVTLSCEQNLNHDAMYWYRQDPGQGLRLIYYSQIVNDFQKGDIAEGYSVSREKKESFPLTVTSAQKNPTAFYLCASISGSSGSNGYTFGSGTRLTVV.

This chain links TRBV29-1 with TRBJ2-3; a possible D gene is TRBD1 (6 bases). CDR3 length: 14 residues. Trimming left V 8 bases short and J 3 bases short, with 18 bases between. Germline V gene lookup returns CDR1 SQVTM and CDR2 ANQGSEA. Here the CDR3 reads CSTWGQRSTDTQYF. The CDR3, as DNA: TGCAGCACCTGGGGGCAGAGGAGTACAGATACGCAGTATTTT.

This rearrangement joins TRBV5-1 to TRBJ1-1, with 10 bases that match TRBD1. V was pared by 4 bases and J by 0 bases, with 3 bases of the junction left unmatched. The CDR3 is made up of 15 amino acids. Per the germline V gene, CDR1 is SGHRS and CDR2 is YFSETQ. The CDR3 sequence is CASSRDRGMNTEAFF. CDR3 nucleotides: TGCGCCAGCAGCCGGGACAGGGGAATGAACACTGAAGCTTTCTTT.

On this clone itself: Germline and junction disagree at one end, which may indicate a read error. The sample contains more than one DNA sequence encoding this CDR3. The CDR3 DNA is TGCGCCAGCAGTTCCGACAGCTGGGGCTTCTATGGCTACACCTTC. Translated: CASSSDSWGFYGYTF. The genes are TRBV28 and TRBJ1-2; maybe TRBD1 (5 bases). Germline loops: CDR1 MDHEN, CDR2 SYDVKM. The CDR3 runs to 15 residues.

This chain's CDR3 is CARGQTQNTEAFF. The DNA for the CDR3 is TGTGCCAGAGGACAGACCCAGAACACTGAAGCTTTCTTT. The chain combines TRBV6-1 with TRBJ1-1, with a weak D call TRBD1 (6 bases). The CDR3 length is 13 residues. CDR1 and CDR2 from the germline V gene are MNHNS and SASEGT. The ends were cut back, 9 bases at V and 1 base at J, with 12 bases in the middle.

This chain links TRBV11-2 with TRBJ2-7; 11 bases are a match to TRBD2. The germline V gene encodes CDR1 SGHAT and CDR2 FQNNGV. Losses at the gene ends were 5 bases for V and 2 bases for J; bases not matched to a gene: 5. This CDR3 has 15 residues. This CDR3 is CASSIGTSGAYEQYF. The CDR3 DNA sequence: TGTGCCAGCAGCATCGGGACTAGCGGAGCCTACGAGCAGTACTTC.

This clone appeared a single time. V gene TRBV29-1 combines with J gene TRBJ2-5, with TRBD1 matching over 7 bases. The CDR3 has 12 amino acids. V shed 6 bases and J 6 bases; nucleotides not matched to a gene: 7. The germline V gene has CDR1 SQVTM and CDR2 ANQGSEA. The CDR3, as DNA: TGCAGCGTAATGACAGGGCGAAAGACCCAGTACTTC. Its protein is CSVMTGRKTQYF.

In its sample, this clone was seen a few times. The chain carries TRBV7-9 and TRBJ2-5; the match to TRBD1 covers 7 bases. Germline V gene data show CDR1 as SEHNR and CDR2 as FQNEAQ (reference sequence). The CDR3 is made up of 13 amino acids. V lost 7 bases to trimming and J lost 1 base; unmatched junction nucleotides: 3. This chain's CDR3 is CASKQGIQETQYF. CDR3 sequence (DNA): TGTGCCAGCAAACAGGGGATCCAAGAGACCCAGTACTTC.

The chain employs TRBV28 and TRBJ1-1, with D maybe TRBD1 (5 bases). Per germline, CDR1 MDHEN and CDR2 SYDVKM. CDR3 size: 14 residues. The V gene lost 5 bases and the J gene lost 11 bases, with 21 bases spanning the gap. DNA of the CDR3: TGTGCCAGCAGTCCCTTAAATGGGCCAGGGAGGGCTTTCTTT. Amino acids: CASSPLNGPGRAFF.

The CDR3: CASSLVLTGETEFF. CDR3 DNA sequence: TGCGCCAGCAGCTTGGTCCTAACGGGAGAAACAGAGTTCTTC. The V gene is TRBV5-1, the J gene TRBJ2-1, with D maybe TRBD2 (6 bases). The CDR3 is 14 amino acids. The germline V gene encodes CDR1 SGHRS and CDR2 YFSETQ. V lost 0 bases and J lost 14, with 18 bases in between.

The CDR3 is CASSVGQGTDTQYF. The CDR3 nucleotides read TGTGCCAGCAGCGTCGGACAGGGCACAGATACGCAGTATTTT. The chain recombines TRBV9 with TRBJ2-3; 7 nucleotides align to TRBD1. There are 14 residues in the CDR3. V lost 2 bases to trimming and J lost 1 base; unmatched junction nucleotides: 1. The germline gives CDR1 SGDLS, CDR2 YYNGEE.

This clone occurred once. The chain links TRBV29-1 to TRBJ2-4, with a tentative D call TRBD2 (6 bases). Germline CDR1 SQVTM, CDR2 ANQGSEA. The CDR3 loop spans 12 amino acids. V gave up 6 bases and J gave up 5 bases, with 11 bases separating them. The CDR3 DNA sequence: TGCAGCGTGCGGACGGGGGAAAACATTCAGTACTTC. This gives the protein CSVRTGENIQYF.